The 22 T cell receptor beta chains listed next were all sequenced from one sample in a study of blood T cell repertoires in COVID-19. Profiled with immunoSEQ multiplex PCR; TCRdb holds only in-frame clones, not every one. The sample consists of fewer than 65,000 clones, more than 85% of them appearing once. Material for sequencing was peripheral blood. These receptors originate from a man over 45 with acute or convalescent COVID-19.

The genes are TRBV10-2 and TRBJ2-1; D remains unclear. The germline V gene has CDR1 WSHSY and CDR2 SAAADI. V was clipped by 0 bases and J by 2 bases, with 20 bases between them. CDR3 length: 19 residues. The CDR3 sequence is CASSESTPGTDITYNEQFF. As DNA, the CDR3 is TGCGCCAGCAGTGAGTCGACTCCCGGAACCGATATAACCTACAATGAGCAGTTCTTC.

This clone came up once. This chain uses TRBV4-1 with TRBJ2-3; 8 bases line up with TRBD2. Germline V gene data show CDR1 as MGHRA and CDR2 as YSYEKL. The CDR3 totals 15 residues. Trimming cost V 2 bases and J 3 bases; bases outside gene matches: 4. The CDR3 loop is CASSQMSGSTDTQYF. As DNA, the CDR3 is TGCGCCAGCAGCCAAATGAGCGGGAGTACAGATACGCAGTATTTT.

The rearrangement links TRBV3-1 (or the pseudogene TRBV3-2) to TRBJ2-3, with 12 bases lining up with TRBD2. The CDR3 runs 15 residues. V shed 6 bases and J 0 bases; nucleotides not matched to a gene: 1. CDR1 and CDR2 from the germline V gene are LGHDT and YNNKEL (reference sequence). In DNA form, the CDR3 reads TGTGCCAGCAGACTAGCGGGAGGAAGCACAGATACGCAGTATTTT. It codes for CASRLAGGSTDTQYF.

The chain combines TRBV6-6 with TRBJ1-1; D gene ambiguous. CDR1 is MNHNY and CDR2 is SVGAGI in the germline V gene (reference sequence). The CDR3 contains 13 residues. V was shortened by 5 bases and J by 1 base, with 8 bases between the two germline ends. The CDR3 sequence is CASSPRQNTEAFF. The CDR3 DNA reads TGTGCCAGCAGTCCCAGACAGAACACTGAAGCTTTCTTT.

The V call is TRBV11-3, the J call TRBJ2-2; tentatively, D is TRBD2 (6 bases). Trimming took 5 bases from V and 5 from J, leaving 15 bases between them. Per the germline V gene, CDR1 is SGHNT and CDR2 is YENEEA. This CDR3 is 15 amino acids long. Written as DNA, the CDR3 is TGTGCCAGCAGCGGGATGGACGGGAGAACCGGGGAGCTGTTTTTT. Protein sequence: CASSGMDGRTGELFF.

The rearrangement uses TRBV7-7 and TRBJ2-5; 8 bases line up with TRBD2. Germline assignment: CDR1 SSHAT and CDR2 FNYEAQ (reference sequence). V gave up 3 bases and J gave up 5 bases; unmatched junction bases: 11. This CDR3 is built from 16 residues. CDR3 loop: CASSFSTGGPGETQYF. CDR3 DNA: TGTGCCAGCAGCTTTTCCACGGGAGGGCCGGGGGAGACCCAGTACTTC.

The V and J genes are TRBV7-9 and TRBJ2-2; 12 nucleotides agree with TRBD2. CDR1 and CDR2 from the germline V gene are SEHNR and FQNEAQ (reference sequence). The length of the CDR3 is 18 residues. Trimming cost V 3 bases and J 5 bases; bases outside gene matches: 10. CDR3 sequence reads: CASSFGLAGRDRTGELFF. CDR3 nucleotides: TGTGCCAGCAGCTTCGGACTAGCGGGACGCGATAGAACCGGGGAGCTGTTTTTT.

CDR3 sequence reads: CASGRGPIDYTF. The DNA for the CDR3 is TGTGCCAGCGGACGAGGGCCCATAGACTACACCTTC. The chain combines TRBV19 with TRBJ1-2; D gene ambiguous. V shed 9 bases and J shed 10 bases, with 18 bases lying between them. The CDR3 has 12 amino acids. Germline values: CDR1 LNHDA, CDR2 SQIVND (reference sequence).

In this sample, this clone turned up once. This rearrangement joins TRBV5-4 to TRBJ2-1, with 12 bases lining up with TRBD2. This CDR3 spans 16 amino acids. With V trimmed by 5 bases and J by 3 bases, 6 bases remained unmatched. Germline loops: CDR1 SGHNT, CDR2 YYREEE (reference sequence). CDR3 coding DNA: TGTGCCAGCAGAATGACTAGCGGGGGATTCTACAATGAGCAGTTCTTC. It translates to CASRMTSGGFYNEQFF.

The chain combines TRBV29-1 with TRBJ1-2; the D gene is possibly TRBD1 (6 bases). The length of the CDR3 is 14 residues. V was shortened by 6 bases and J by 1 base, with 15 bases between the two germline ends. In germline, CDR1 is SQVTM, CDR2 ANQGSEA. CDR3 residues: CSVETGGFNYGYTF. CDR3 bases: TGCAGCGTGGAGACAGGCGGTTTTAACTATGGCTACACCTTC.

V is TRBV4-1 and J is TRBJ2-5, with D tentatively TRBD2 (5 bases). The ends were cut back, 2 bases at V and 2 bases at J, with 12 bases in the middle. Germline V gene sequence: CDR1 MGHRA, CDR2 YSYEKL. The CDR3 spans 15 residues. CDR3 amino acids: CASSQLRTQQETQYF. CDR3 nucleotide sequence: TGCGCCAGCAGCCAACTCCGGACTCAGCAAGAGACCCAGTACTTC.

The chain is built from TRBV29-1 and TRBJ2-2; D might be TRBD1 (6 bases). The V gene's germline CDR1 is SQVTM and CDR2 ANQGSEA. The V end was cut by 5 bases, the J end by 3 bases, with 10 bases between. The CDR3 is 13 amino acids. The CDR3 protein is CSVSPGDTGELFF. CDR3 nucleotide sequence: TGCAGCGTTTCGCCAGGGGACACCGGGGAGCTGTTTTTT.

The chain employs TRBV27 and TRBJ1-2, with D perhaps matching TRBD1 (5 bases). Trimming removed 8 bases from V and 3 bases from J, with 13 bases in between. The germline V gene encodes CDR1 MNHEY and CDR2 SMNVEV (reference sequence). This CDR3 contains 13 residues. The CDR3 DNA reads TGTGCCAGCGCCCTCAGGGATTACTATGGCTACACCTTC. Its translation is CASALRDYYGYTF.

The genes are TRBV7-9 and TRBJ2-1; 7 positions agree with TRBD2. J was trimmed by 8 bases and V by 5 bases; bases with no gene match: 12. CDR3 length: 15 amino acids. Germline lookup yields CDR1 SEHNR and CDR2 FQNEAQ (reference sequence). In DNA, the CDR3 is TGTGCCAGCAGCCCTCCTGGGGGGGAGGGTTATGAGCAGTTCTTC. It codes for CASSPPGGEGYEQFF.

The chain employs TRBV19 and TRBJ2-1, with a tentative D call TRBD1 (6 bases). Germline loops: CDR1 LNHDA, CDR2 SQIVND (reference sequence). The CDR3 contains 16 residues. Between the trimmed V and J ends, which lost 2 bases and 0 bases, there was a span of 11 bases. The CDR3 coding sequence is TGTGCCAGTAGTATAAGTGGACAGAGCTCCTACAATGAGCAGTTCTTC. Its translation: CASSISGQSSYNEQFF.

The J gene is TRBJ2-5, the V gene TRBV5-1, with a weak D call TRBD1 (6 bases). The CDR3 is 15 amino acids. CDR1 is SGHRS and CDR2 is YFSETQ in the germline V gene. The V and J ends lost 4 bases and 2 bases respectively, with 15 bases between them. CDR3 sequence (DNA): TGCGCCAGCAGCCCAATGGACAGCGGTCAAGAGACCCAGTACTTC. The encoded protein is CASSPMDSGQETQYF.

The chain combines TRBV7-6 with TRBJ2-3; TRBD2 aligns across 11 bases. Trimming took 5 bases from V and 8 from J; bases not matched to a gene: 18. Germline CDR1 and CDR2: SGHVS and FNYEAQ. This CDR3 has 18 amino acids. CDR3 bases: TGTGCCAGCAGCCAATCGGTTCCGGCTAGCGGGAGGCCTGGTACGCAGTATTTT. This gives the protein CASSQSVPASGRPGTQYF.

V gene TRBV13 combines with J gene TRBJ2-5; 8 nucleotides line up with TRBD1. Germline CDR1 PRHDT, CDR2 FYEKMQ (reference sequence). The CDR3 consists of 15 residues. With V trimmed by 4 bases and J by 4 bases, 8 bases remained unmatched. The CDR3 nucleotides read TGTGCCAGCAGCTCCTTGGGCAGGGGGCCAGAGACCCAGTACTTC. It translates to CASSSLGRGPETQYF.

In DNA form, the CDR3 reads TGTGCCAGCAGCCAAGGGAGGGAATCACCCCTCCACTTT. It specifies CASSQGRESPLHF. This chain joins TRBV3-1 (or the pseudogene TRBV3-2) and TRBJ1-6; D remains unclear. CDR1 is LGHDT, CDR2 YNNKEL, per germline (reference sequence). Between the trimmed V and J ends, which lost 1 base and 10 bases, there was a span of 8 bases. This CDR3 is built from 13 residues.

This clone was seen just once. The chain carries TRBV30 and TRBJ1-1, with 8 bases matching TRBD1. CDR3 length: 12 amino acids. From germline, CDR1 is GTSNPN and CDR2 SVGIG (reference sequence). The junction had 9 bases not matched to a gene; V was cut back by 5 bases and J by 10 bases. The CDR3 DNA sequence: TGTGCCTGGCAGAATCAGGGGGCAGGAGCTTTCTTT. It codes for CAWQNQGAGAFF. Using reference TRBV30 and TRBJ1-1 for the parts outside the CDR3, the full variable domain is SQTIHQWPATLVQPVGSPLSLECTVEGTSNPNLYWYRQAAGRGLQLLFYSVGIGQISSEVPQNLSASRPQDRQFILSSKKLLLSDSGFYLCAWQNQGAGAFFGQGTRLTVV.

This clone showed up just once. The chain employs TRBV5-4 and TRBJ2-2, with 9 bases identical to TRBD1. J gave up 0 bases and V 3 bases, and 6 bases lay outside the gene matches. Per germline, CDR1 SGHNT and CDR2 YYREEE (reference sequence). This CDR3 region has 17 residues. This chain's CDR3 is CASSSIRDRANTGELFF. CDR3 bases: TGTGCCAGCAGCTCCATCCGGGACAGGGCGAACACCGGGGAGCTGTTTTTT.

The rearrangement uses TRBV27 and TRBJ1-5; tentative D call: TRBD1 (5 bases). In germline, CDR1 is MNHEY, CDR2 SMNVEV (reference sequence). The CDR3 loop spans 16 amino acids. The V end lost 4 bases, the J end lost 1 base, and 14 bases lay between the germline ends. CDR3: CASSWSGGLSNQPQHF. The CDR3 nucleotides are TGTGCCAGCAGTTGGAGCGGGGGGTTGAGCAATCAGCCCCAGCATTTT.